The clone carrying this T cell receptor (beta chain) was detected many times. Its antigen remains unidentified. The time point denotes: longitudinal time-point 1 (baseline). The study drew its healthy controls from blood bank volunteers in Maryland, USA. Via MiXCR, TCRdb re-called the 5' RACE reads, giving one row per CDR3 protein. This repertoire shows over 70,000 distinct CDR3 sequences, 10% found once; its top ten account for around a tenth. The data are from a study of neurological immune-mediated disorders. The V segment lost 4 bases and the J segment 0 bases; nucleotides outside the gene matches: 7. The CDR3 loop spans 17 amino acids. The germline CDR1 and CDR2 sequences are KGHDR and SFDVKD. Study-wide results and caveats: HTLV-1-associated myelopathy displayed the greatest TCR clonal expansion, and multiple sclerosis exhibited the smallest, lower than that of healthy controls.

V and J are TRBV24-1 and TRBJ2-1, with 8 bases fitting TRBD2. The sequenced sample consisted of PBMCs. The receptor comes from a man aged 25-45 years in good health. CDR3 nucleotide sequence: TGTGCCACCAGTGACCCAAGCGGGGGCAGCTCCTACAATGAGCAGTTCTTC. It encodes CATSDPSGGSSYNEQFF.